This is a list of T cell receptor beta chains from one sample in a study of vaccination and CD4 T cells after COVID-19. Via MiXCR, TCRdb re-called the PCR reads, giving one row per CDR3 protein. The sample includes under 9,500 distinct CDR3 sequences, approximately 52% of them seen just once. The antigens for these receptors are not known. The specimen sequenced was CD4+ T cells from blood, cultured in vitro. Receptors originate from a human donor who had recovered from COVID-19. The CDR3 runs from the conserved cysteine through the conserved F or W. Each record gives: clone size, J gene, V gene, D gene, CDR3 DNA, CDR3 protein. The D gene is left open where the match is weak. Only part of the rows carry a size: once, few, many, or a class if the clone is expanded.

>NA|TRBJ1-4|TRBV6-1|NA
TGTGCCAGCCTCTACGATACAACTAATGAAAAACTGTTTTTT
CASLYDTTNEKLFF
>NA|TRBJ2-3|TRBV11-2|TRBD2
TGTGCCAGCAGCTTACTAGCGGGGGGGCAAGATACGCAGTATTTT
CASSLLAGGQDTQYF
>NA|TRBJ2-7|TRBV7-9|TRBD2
TGTGCCAGCAGCTTATCACTAGCGGGGGACGAGCAGTACTTC
CASSLSLAGDEQYF
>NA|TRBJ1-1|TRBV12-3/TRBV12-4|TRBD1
TGTGCCAGCACCCGAAGACGGACAGGTATGAAGAACACTGAAGCTTTCTTT
CASTRRRTGMKNTEAFF
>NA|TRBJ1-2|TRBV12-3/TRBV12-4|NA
TGTGCCAGCAGTTTGAGTATTGCAGTGAAACCCTATGGCTACACCTTC
CASSLSIAVKPYGYTF
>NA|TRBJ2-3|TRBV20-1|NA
TGCAGTGCTACCCGGGACCTCAGGGCAGATACGCAGTATTTT
CSATRDLRADTQYF
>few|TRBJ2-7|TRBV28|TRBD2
TGTGCCAGCAGTCACGGAGTAGCGGGGGTTTGGGACGAGCAGTACTTC
CASSHGVAGVWDEQYF
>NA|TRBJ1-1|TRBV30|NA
TGTGCCTGGAGTGCCGAAACTATAGGAGCTTTCTTT
CAWSAETIGAFF
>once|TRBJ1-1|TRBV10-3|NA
TGTGCCATCAGTGACAGATTAACTGAAGCTTTCTTT
CAISDRLTEAFF
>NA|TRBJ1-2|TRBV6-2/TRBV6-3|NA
TGTGCCAGCAGACCCGGGGGGACTAACTATGGCTACACCTTC
CASRPGGTNYGYTF
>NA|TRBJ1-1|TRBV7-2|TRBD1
TGTGCCAGCAGCCAGGGGGGGCAGATGAACACTGAAGCTTTCTTT
CASSQGGQMNTEAFF
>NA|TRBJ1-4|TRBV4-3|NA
TGCGCCAGCAGCCCGGCCCGACATGAAGGGGGTGAAAAACTGTTTTTT
CASSPARHEGGEKLFF
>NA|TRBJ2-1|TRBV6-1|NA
TGTGCCAGCAGTAAAAAGGGTGCCAGGGTCGCCTACAATGAGCAGTTCTTC
CASSKKGARVAYNEQFF
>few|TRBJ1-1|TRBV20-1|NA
TGCAGTGCTAGAATTACGACCAAGAACACTGAAGCTTTCTTT
CSARITTKNTEAFF
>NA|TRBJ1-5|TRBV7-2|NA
TGTGCCAGCAGCTTAGACCGGGCGCAGCCCCAGCATTTT
CASSLDRAQPQHF
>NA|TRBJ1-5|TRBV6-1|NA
TGTGCCAGCAGCCGTGCCGGAAATCAGCCCCAGCATTTT
CASSRAGNQPQHF
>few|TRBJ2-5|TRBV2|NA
TGTGCCAGCAGTGTTCGGGGAGGGACCCAGTACTTC
CASSVRGGTQYF
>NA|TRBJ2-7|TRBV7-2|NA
TGTGCCAGCAGCTTAGGAGGGGCGTCGTACGAGCAGTACTTC
CASSLGGASYEQYF
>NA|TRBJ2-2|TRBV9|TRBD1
TGTGCCAGCAGCCGGGACAGCCCGGGCACCGGGGAGCTGTTTTTT
CASSRDSPGTGELFF
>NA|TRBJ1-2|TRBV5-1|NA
TGCGCCAGCAGCTCCAGGGGAGGGGCTCATGGCTACACCTTC
CASSSRGGAHGYTF
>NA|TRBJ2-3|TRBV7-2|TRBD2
TGTGCCAGCAGCTTAGGGGGCGGGGGGACCACAGATACGCAGTATTTT
CASSLGGGGTTDTQYF
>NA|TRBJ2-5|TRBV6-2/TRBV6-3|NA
TGTGCCAGCACCTTAAACAGTCAAGAGACCCAGTACTTC
CASTLNSQETQYF
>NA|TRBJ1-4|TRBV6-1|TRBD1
TGTGCCAGTAGGACAGGGGGGCCAGATGAAAAACTGTTTTTT
CASRTGGPDEKLFF
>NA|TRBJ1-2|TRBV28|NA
TGTGCCAGCAGTTTAAGGCCGTATGGCTACACCTTC
CASSLRPYGYTF
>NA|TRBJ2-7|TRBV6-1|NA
TGTGCCAGCACTCTCTTCCCGGGGGCAGGGGCCTACGAGCAGTACTTC
CASTLFPGAGAYEQYF
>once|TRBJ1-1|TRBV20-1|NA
TGCAGTGCACGCGGGGGGAACACTGAAGCTTTCTTT
CSARGGNTEAFF
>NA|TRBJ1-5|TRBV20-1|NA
TGCAGTGCTATAGAAAGGGCAGATCAGCCCCAGCATTTT
CSAIERADQPQHF
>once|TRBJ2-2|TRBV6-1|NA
TGTGCCAGCAGCCCAAACACCGGGGAGCTGTTTTTT
CASSPNTGELFF
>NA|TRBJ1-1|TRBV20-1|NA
TGCAGTGCTAGAACGACTGAAGCTTTCTTT
CSARTTEAFF